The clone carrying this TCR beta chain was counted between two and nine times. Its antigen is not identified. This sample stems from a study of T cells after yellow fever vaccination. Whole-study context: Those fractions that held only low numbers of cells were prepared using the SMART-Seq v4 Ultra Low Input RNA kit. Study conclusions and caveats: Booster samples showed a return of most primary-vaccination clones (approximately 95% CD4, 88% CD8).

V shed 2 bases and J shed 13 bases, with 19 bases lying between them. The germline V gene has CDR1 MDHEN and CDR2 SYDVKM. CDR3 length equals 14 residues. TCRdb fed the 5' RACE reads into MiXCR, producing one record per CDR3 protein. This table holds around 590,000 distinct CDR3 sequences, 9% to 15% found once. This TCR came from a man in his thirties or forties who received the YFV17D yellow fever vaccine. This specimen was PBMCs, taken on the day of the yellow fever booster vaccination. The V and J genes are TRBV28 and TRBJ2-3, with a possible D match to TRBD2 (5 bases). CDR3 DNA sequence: TGTGCCAGCAGTTTAATGGCGGGCGGACCGGCCGAGTATTTT. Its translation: CASSLMAGGPAEYF.